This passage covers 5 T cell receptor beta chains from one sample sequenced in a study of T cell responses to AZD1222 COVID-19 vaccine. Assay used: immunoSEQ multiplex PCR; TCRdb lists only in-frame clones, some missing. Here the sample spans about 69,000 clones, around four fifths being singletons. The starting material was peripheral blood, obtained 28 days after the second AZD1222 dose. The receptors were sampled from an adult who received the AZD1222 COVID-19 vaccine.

DNA for the CDR3: TGTGCCACCCAATCAGGGGGTGGGTACGAGCAGTACTTC. The encoded protein is CATQSGGGYEQYF. The V call is TRBV6-6, the J call TRBJ2-7; TRBD1 matches at 7 bases. The CDR3 runs to 13 residues. Trimming cost V 10 bases and J 4 bases; bases outside gene matches: 10. The V gene's germline CDR1 is MNHNY and CDR2 SVGAGI (reference sequence).

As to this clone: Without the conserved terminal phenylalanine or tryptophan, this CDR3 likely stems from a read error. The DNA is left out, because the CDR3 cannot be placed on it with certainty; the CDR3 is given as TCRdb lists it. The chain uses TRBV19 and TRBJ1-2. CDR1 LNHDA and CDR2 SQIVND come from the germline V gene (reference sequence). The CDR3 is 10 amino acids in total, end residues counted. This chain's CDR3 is CASGRGGLSL.

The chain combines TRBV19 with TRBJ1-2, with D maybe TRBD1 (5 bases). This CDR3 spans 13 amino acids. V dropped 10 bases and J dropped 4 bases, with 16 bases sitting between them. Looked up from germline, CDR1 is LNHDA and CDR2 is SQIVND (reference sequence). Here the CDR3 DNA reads TGTGCCATCCGAGACAGCCGGACCTATGGCTACACCTTC. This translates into CAIRDSRTYGYTF.

The CDR3, as DNA: TGTGCCAGCAGTCCGACAGGGGATAGTGGCTACACCTTC. It specifies CASSPTGDSGYTF. The chain has TRBV6-5 and TRBJ1-2, with 8 bases aligning to TRBD1. Trimming removed 5 bases from V and 7 bases from J; junction bases left unmatched: 6. Germline CDR1 MNHEY, CDR2 SVGAGI. The CDR3 consists of 13 residues.

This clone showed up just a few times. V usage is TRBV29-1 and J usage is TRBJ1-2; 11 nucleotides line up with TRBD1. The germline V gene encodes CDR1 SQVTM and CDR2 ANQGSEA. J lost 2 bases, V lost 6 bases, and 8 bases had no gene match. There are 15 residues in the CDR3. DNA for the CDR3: TGCAGCGTCTCCGGGACAGGGGGTCACAACTATGGCTACACCTTC. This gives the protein CSVSGTGGHNYGYTF.